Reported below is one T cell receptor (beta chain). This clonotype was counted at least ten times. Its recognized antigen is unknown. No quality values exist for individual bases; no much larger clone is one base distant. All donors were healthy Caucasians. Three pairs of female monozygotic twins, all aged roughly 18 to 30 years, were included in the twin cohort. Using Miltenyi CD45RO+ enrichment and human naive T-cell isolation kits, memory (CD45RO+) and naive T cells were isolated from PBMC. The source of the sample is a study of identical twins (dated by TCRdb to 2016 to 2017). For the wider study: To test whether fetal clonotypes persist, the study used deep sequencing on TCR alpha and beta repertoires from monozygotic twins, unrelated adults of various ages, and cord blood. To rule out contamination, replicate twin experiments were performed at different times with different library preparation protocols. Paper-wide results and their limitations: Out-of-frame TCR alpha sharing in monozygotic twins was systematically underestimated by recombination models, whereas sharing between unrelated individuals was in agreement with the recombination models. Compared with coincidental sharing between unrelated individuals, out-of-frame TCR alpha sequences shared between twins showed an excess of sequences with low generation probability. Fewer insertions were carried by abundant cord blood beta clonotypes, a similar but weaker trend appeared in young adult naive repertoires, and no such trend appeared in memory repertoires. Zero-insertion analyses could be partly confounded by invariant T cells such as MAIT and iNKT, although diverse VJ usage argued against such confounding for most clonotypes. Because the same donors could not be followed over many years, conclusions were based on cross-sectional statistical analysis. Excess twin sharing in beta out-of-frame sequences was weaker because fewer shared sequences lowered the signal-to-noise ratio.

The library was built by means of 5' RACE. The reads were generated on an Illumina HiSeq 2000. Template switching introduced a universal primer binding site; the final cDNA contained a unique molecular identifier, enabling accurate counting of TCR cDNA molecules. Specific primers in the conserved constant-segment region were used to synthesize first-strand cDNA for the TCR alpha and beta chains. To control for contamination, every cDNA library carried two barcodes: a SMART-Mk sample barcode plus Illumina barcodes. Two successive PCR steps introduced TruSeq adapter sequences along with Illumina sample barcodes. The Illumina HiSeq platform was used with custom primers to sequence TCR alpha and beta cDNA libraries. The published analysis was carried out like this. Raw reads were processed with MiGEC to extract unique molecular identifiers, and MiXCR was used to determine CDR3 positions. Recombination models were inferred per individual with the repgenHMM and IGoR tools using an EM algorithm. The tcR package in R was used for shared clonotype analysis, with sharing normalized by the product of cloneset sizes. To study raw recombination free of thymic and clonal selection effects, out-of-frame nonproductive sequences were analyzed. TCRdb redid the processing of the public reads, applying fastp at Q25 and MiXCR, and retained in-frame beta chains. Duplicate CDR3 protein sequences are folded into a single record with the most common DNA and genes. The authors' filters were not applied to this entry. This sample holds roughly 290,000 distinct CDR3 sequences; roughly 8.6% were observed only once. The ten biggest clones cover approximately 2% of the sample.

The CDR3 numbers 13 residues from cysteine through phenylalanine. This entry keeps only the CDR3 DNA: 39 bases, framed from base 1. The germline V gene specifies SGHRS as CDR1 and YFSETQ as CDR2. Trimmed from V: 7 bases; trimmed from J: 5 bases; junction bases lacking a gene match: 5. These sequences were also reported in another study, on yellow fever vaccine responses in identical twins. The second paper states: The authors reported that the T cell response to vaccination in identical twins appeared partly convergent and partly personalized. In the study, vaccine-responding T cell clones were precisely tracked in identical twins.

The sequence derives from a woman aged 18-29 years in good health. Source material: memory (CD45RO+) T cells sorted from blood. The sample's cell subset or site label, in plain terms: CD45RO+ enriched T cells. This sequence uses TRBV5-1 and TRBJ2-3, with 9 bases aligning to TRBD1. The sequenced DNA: TGCGCCAGCTATACAGGGGGCGGAGATACGCAGTATTTT. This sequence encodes CASYTGGGDTQYF.